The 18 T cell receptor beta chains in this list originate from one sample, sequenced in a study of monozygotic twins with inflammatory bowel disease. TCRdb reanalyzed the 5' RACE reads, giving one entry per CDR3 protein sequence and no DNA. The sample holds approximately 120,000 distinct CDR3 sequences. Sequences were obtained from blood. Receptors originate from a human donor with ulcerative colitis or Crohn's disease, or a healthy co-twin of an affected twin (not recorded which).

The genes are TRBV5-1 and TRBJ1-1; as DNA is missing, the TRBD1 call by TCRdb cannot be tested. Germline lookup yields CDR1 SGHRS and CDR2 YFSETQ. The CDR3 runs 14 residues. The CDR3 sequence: CASSFGGMNTEAFF.

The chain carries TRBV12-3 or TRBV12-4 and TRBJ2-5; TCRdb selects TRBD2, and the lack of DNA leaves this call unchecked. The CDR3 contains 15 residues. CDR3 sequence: CASSRRLAGEETQYF.

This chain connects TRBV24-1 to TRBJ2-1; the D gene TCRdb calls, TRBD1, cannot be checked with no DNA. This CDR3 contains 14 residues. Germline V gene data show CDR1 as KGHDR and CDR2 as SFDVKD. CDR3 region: CAISTGGNYNEQFF.

The CDR3 loop is CASSHRRIRKRGELFF. The chain recombines TRBV6-8 with TRBJ2-2. Germline V gene data show CDR1 as MNHGY and CDR2 as SAAAGT. The CDR3 is 16 residues long.

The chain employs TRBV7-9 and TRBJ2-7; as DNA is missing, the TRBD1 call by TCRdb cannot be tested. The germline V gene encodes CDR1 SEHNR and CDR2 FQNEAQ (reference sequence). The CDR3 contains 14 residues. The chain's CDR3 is CASTTDRGRYEQYF.

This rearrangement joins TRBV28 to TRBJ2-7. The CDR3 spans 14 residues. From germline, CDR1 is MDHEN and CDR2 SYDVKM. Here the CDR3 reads CASQRHLPPYEQYF.

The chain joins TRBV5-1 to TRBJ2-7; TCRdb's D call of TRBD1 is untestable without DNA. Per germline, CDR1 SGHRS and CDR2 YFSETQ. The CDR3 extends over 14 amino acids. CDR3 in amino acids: CASSRGTGDYEQYF.

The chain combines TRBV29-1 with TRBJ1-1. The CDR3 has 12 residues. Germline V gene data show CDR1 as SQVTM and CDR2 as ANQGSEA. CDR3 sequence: CSVQSMNTEAFF.

The CDR3 sequence: CASSFQGRFYNEQFF. V and J are TRBV7-9 and TRBJ2-1; TCRdb lists TRBD1, though no DNA is available to test this call. Germline CDR1 is SEHNR and CDR2 is FQNEAQ (reference sequence). This CDR3 comprises 15 residues.

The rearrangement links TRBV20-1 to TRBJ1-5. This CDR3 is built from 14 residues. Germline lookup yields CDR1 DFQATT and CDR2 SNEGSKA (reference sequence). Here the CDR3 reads CSASIGNSNQPQHF.

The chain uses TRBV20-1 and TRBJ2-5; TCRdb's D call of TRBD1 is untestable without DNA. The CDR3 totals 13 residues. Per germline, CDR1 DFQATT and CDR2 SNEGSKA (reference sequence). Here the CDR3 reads CSAQSRSGETQYF.

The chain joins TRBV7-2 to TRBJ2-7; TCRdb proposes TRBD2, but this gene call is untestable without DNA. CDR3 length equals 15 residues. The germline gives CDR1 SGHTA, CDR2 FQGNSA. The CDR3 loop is CASSLGAGRGHEQYF.

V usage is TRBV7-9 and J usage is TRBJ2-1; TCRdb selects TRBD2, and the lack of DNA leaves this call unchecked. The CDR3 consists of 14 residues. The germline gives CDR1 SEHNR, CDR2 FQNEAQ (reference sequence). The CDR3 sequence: CASSLDSGVDEQFF.

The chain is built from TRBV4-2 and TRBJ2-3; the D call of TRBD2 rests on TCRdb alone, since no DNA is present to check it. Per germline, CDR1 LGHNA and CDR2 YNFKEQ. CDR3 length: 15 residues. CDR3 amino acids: CASSQGNSGGDTQYF.

The CDR3 sequence: CASSLALTSGSYEQYF. V and J are TRBV5-1 and TRBJ2-7; TCRdb proposes TRBD2, but this gene call is untestable without DNA. Germline CDR1 is SGHRS and CDR2 is YFSETQ. The CDR3 covers 16 residues. Combining the CDR3 with reference TRBV5-1 and TRBJ2-7 gives the whole variable domain KAGVTQTPRYLIKTRGQQVTLSCSPISGHRSVSWYQQTPGQGLQFLFEYFSETQRNKGNFPGRFSGRQFSNSRSEMNVSTLELGDSALYLCASSLALTSGSYEQYFGPGTRLTVT.

The chain's CDR3 is CASSEEPRPQHF. V is TRBV6-1 and J is TRBJ1-5. Looked up from germline, CDR1 is MNHNS and CDR2 is SASEGT. This CDR3 has 12 residues.

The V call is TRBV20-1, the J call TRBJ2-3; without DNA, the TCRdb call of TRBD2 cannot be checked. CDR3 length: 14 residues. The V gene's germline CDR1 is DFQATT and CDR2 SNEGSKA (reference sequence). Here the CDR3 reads CSTGTSGTTDTQYF.

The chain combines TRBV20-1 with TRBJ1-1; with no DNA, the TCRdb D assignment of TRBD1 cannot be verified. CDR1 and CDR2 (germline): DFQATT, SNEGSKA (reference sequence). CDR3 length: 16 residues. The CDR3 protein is CSAPRPGGGMNTEAFF.